Below, one T cell receptor beta chain is given with its context. The data were obtained in a study of blood T cell repertoires in COVID-19. As for the study in general: The analysed material was cDNA or gDNA that came from T cells, B-cell-depleted T cells, or PBMCs.

The CDR3 runs to 14 residues. CDR1 is SEHNR, CDR2 FQNEAQ, per germline (reference sequence). Trimming took 7 bases from V and 4 from J, leaving 11 bases between them. Sequenced by immunoSEQ multiplex PCR; TCRdb stores in-frame clones only, minus some. Here the sample spans 200,000 to 250,000 clones, about 88% being singletons. The sample consisted of peripheral blood. V and J are TRBV7-9 and TRBJ1-6, with D tentatively TRBD1 (5 bases). This sequence originates from a man between 50 and 59 years old with COVID-19, enrolled during active disease. The CDR3 sequence: CASKEGNYNSPLHF. Written as DNA, the CDR3 is TGTGCCAGCAAGGAGGGGAATTATAATTCACCCCTCCACTTT.